Each of the 28 T cell receptor beta chains below was sequenced from the same sample in a study of blood T cell repertoires in COVID-19. Repertoires were generated with immunoSEQ multiplex PCR, while TCRdb's copy carries only in-frame clones and drops some. This table holds a few hundred thousand clones, around nine tenths found once. Sequenced sample: PBMCs or T cells enriched from blood (not recorded which). These receptors were collected from a man aged 25-40 years who had recovered from COVID-19.

The sample holds a few counts of this clone. The chain recombines TRBV4-1 with TRBJ2-5, with 8 bases lining up with TRBD2. V shed 0 bases, J shed 5 bases, and the junction held 5 bases outside the gene matches. Germline values: CDR1 MGHRA, CDR2 YSYEKL. This CDR3 is 15 amino acids long. The CDR3, as DNA: TGCGCCAGCAGCCAAGATAGCGGGGAATCGGAGACCCAGTACTTC. Translated: CASSQDSGESETQYF.

The J gene is TRBJ2-7, the V gene TRBV5-5; D call uncertain. CDR3 length equals 15 residues. The germline V gene encodes CDR1 SGHKS and CDR2 YYEKEE (reference sequence). Trimming stripped 2 bases from V and 1 base from J, with 13 bases between. CDR3 amino acids: CASSFLQRRSYEQYF. Written as DNA, the CDR3 is TGTGCCAGCAGCTTTCTCCAGCGAAGATCCTACGAGCAGTACTTC.

The J gene is TRBJ2-1, the V gene TRBV19; possible D gene TRBD1, 6 bases. Germline CDR1 and CDR2: LNHDA and SQIVND (reference sequence). There are 15 residues in the CDR3. V dropped 1 base and J dropped 2 bases, with 9 bases sitting between them. CDR3 in amino acids: CASSIGAGAYNEQFF. CDR3 DNA: TGTGCCAGTAGTATAGGGGCAGGGGCCTACAATGAGCAGTTCTTC. Together with reference TRBV19 and TRBJ2-1, the CDR3 gives the full variable domain: DGGITQSPKYLFRKEGQNVTLSCEQNLNHDAMYWYRQDPGQGLRLIYYSQIVNDFQKGDIAEGYSVSREKKESFPLTVTSAQKNPTAFYLCASSIGAGAYNEQFFGPGTRLTVL.

This chain links TRBV9 with TRBJ2-4; 9 nucleotides agree with TRBD2. The germline CDR1 and CDR2 sequences are SGDLS and YYNGEE. The CDR3 is 15 residues long. With 2 bases clipped from V and 8 bases from J, the junction kept 8 bases outside the gene matches. CDR3 coding DNA: TGTGCCAGCAGCGTGGGCGGGGGGGCCCCACACATTCAGTACTTC. Translating it yields CASSVGGGAPHIQYF.

This clone occurred once. The chain recombines TRBV11-2 with TRBJ2-7, with 7 bases lining up with TRBD1. CDR1 is SGHAT and CDR2 is FQNNGV in the germline V gene. This CDR3 region has 15 residues. J was trimmed by 2 bases and V by 5 bases; bases with no gene match: 9. The CDR3 sequence: CASSAGTASTYEQYF. The CDR3 DNA reads as TGTGCCAGCAGCGCCGGGACAGCCTCTACCTACGAGCAGTACTTC. Drawing the rest from reference TRBV11-2 and TRBJ2-7, the complete variable domain is EAGVAQSPRYKIIEKRQSVAFWCNPISGHATLYWYQQILGQGPKLLIQFQNNGVVDDSQLPKDRFSAERLKGVDSTLKIQPAKLEDSAVYLCASSAGTASTYEQYFGPGTRLTVT.

The CDR3 sequence: CASSPGHPRNNSPLHF. CDR3 nucleotides: TGTGCCAGCTCGCCGGGACACCCTCGGAATAATTCACCCCTCCACTTT. J is TRBJ1-6 and V is TRBV27; possibly TRBD1 for D (6 bases). Trimming pared 8 bases from V and 5 bases from J, leaving 19 bases between. Germline CDR1 MNHEY, CDR2 SMNVEV (reference sequence). CDR3 length equals 16 residues.

The V call is TRBV5-1, the J call TRBJ2-2; 7 nucleotides match TRBD1. Germline trimming cut 7 bases from V and 7 bases from J; bases unmatched to any gene: 10. CDR3 size: 14 residues. Germline lookup yields CDR1 SGHRS and CDR2 YFSETQ. The CDR3 sequence: CASSLAPGGGELFF. CDR3 sequence (DNA): TGCGCCAGCTCCCTAGCCCCAGGGGGCGGGGAGCTGTTTTTT. The full variable domain, its missing parts supplied by reference TRBV5-1 and TRBJ2-2, is KAGVTQTPRYLIKTRGQQVTLSCSPISGHRSVSWYQQTPGQGLQFLFEYFSETQRNKGNFPGRFSGRQFSNSRSEMNVSTLELGDSALYLCASSLAPGGGELFFGEGSRLTVL.

Notes on this clone: Other DNA sequences from this sample encode an identical CDR3 as well. The chain is built from TRBV5-1 and TRBJ2-7, with 8 positions matching TRBD1. V shed 4 bases and J 5 bases; nucleotides not matched to a gene: 8. Looked up from germline, CDR1 is SGHRS and CDR2 is YFSETQ. The CDR3 is 14 residues long. The CDR3 DNA reads TGCGCCAGCAGCCCCGGACAGGGAGGCAACGAGCAGTACTTC. The encoded protein is CASSPGQGGNEQYF.

This chain connects TRBV28 to TRBJ2-7, with a possible D match to TRBD2 (5 bases). CDR1 MDHEN and CDR2 SYDVKM come from the germline V gene. The CDR3 is 15 amino acids. The V and J ends lost 6 bases and 1 base respectively, with 16 bases between them. The CDR3: CASRTIGRTSYEQYF. For the CDR3, the DNA is TGTGCCAGCAGAACGATCGGCAGGACTTCCTACGAGCAGTACTTC.

The chain recombines TRBV7-9 with TRBJ1-1, with D hard to call. Germline CDR1 and CDR2: SEHNR and FQNEAQ (reference sequence). This CDR3 is built from 14 residues. The germline V and J ends were trimmed by 1 base and 0 bases, with 6 bases remaining between them. CDR3 in DNA: TGTGCCAGCAGCTTAGACGGGATGAACACTGAAGCTTTCTTT. It specifies CASSLDGMNTEAFF.

The CDR3 sequence: CASSSGTFTGELFF. The CDR3 nucleotides read TGTGCCAGCAGTAGCGGGACTTTCACCGGGGAGCTGTTTTTT. This chain uses TRBV7-3 with TRBJ2-2, with 8 nucleotides matching TRBD2. CDR1 SGHTA and CDR2 FQGTGA come from the germline V gene. The CDR3 spans 14 residues. The ends lost 6 bases at V and 4 bases at J; junction bases unmatched: 4.

The chain couples TRBV5-8 to TRBJ2-4, with TRBD2 as a possible D gene (6 bases). Germline CDR1 reads SGHTS; CDR2 reads YDEGEE. V lost 4 bases, J lost 0 bases, and 14 bases lay in between. The CDR3 length is 16 residues. CDR3 coding DNA: TGTGCCAGCAGCCTCGGGGACTTAATAGCCAAAAACATTCAGTACTTC. As protein: CASSLGDLIAKNIQYF.

The gene calls are TRBV10-3 and TRBJ1-5; D is perhaps TRBD1 (5 bases). V lost 4 bases and J 3 bases, leaving 10 bases between the germline ends. This CDR3 spans 14 amino acids. Germline assignment: CDR1 ENHRY and CDR2 SYGVKD. CDR3 in DNA: TGTGCCATCAGTGTAGACAGTTTCAATCAGCCCCAGCATTTT. It encodes CAISVDSFNQPQHF.

The chain is built from TRBV27 and TRBJ1-1; D not resolved. This CDR3 comprises 14 residues. Per germline, CDR1 MNHEY and CDR2 SMNVEV (reference sequence). Deletions cut 10 bases from V and 1 base from J, with 16 bases between. CDR3 sequence: CATLKRTPNTEAFF. CDR3 coding DNA: TGTGCCACCTTGAAGCGGACCCCGAACACTGAAGCTTTCTTT.

The chain links TRBV6-5 to TRBJ1-1; D gene unclear. Trimming stripped 6 bases from V and 3 bases from J, with 11 bases between. Per the germline V gene, CDR1 is MNHEY and CDR2 is SVGAGI. CDR3 size: 13 residues. CDR3 loop: CASRVSDYTEAFF. CDR3 DNA sequence: TGTGCCAGCAGGGTCAGTGATTACACTGAAGCTTTCTTT.

Concerning this clone: This same CDR3 is encoded by further DNA sequences in the sample. The chain is built from TRBV28 and TRBJ1-2; the match to TRBD1 covers 8 bases. The CDR3 covers 13 residues. V lost 4 bases and J lost 7; bases outside the gene matches: 5. Per the germline V gene, CDR1 is MDHEN and CDR2 is SYDVKM. CDR3 in amino acids: CASSSGQGGGYTF. The CDR3 region has the DNA TGTGCCAGCAGTTCAGGACAGGGCGGTGGCTACACCTTC.

The chain couples TRBV5-1 to TRBJ1-2; weak D call: TRBD1 (6 bases). There are 13 residues in the CDR3. The V end lost 5 bases, the J end lost 8 bases, and 16 bases lay between the germline ends. The germline V gene has CDR1 SGHRS and CDR2 YFSETQ. CDR3 nucleotides: TGCGCCAGCAGTGCAGGGGACTACGGGGGCTACACCTTC. Its translation: CASSAGDYGGYTF.

V usage is TRBV6-5 and J usage is TRBJ1-1; D remains unclear. Germline V lookup: CDR1 MNHEY, CDR2 SVGAGI. The V gene lost 6 bases and the J gene lost 3 bases, with 17 bases spanning the gap. The CDR3 has 15 amino acids. CDR3 sequence reads: CASSPRGGQHTEAFF. CDR3 DNA sequence: TGTGCCAGCAGCCCCCGAGGTGGCCAGCACACTGAAGCTTTCTTT.

This clone was observed at least ten times. The chain is built from TRBV27 and TRBJ1-5; TRBD1 matches 7 bases. V was pared by 2 bases and J by 0 bases, with 7 bases of the junction left unmatched. Germline V gene sequence: CDR1 MNHEY, CDR2 SMNVEV (reference sequence). The length of the CDR3 is 17 residues. CDR3 region: CASSLRTGVYSNQPQHF. CDR3 DNA sequence: TGTGCCAGCAGTTTACGGACAGGCGTTTATAGCAATCAGCCCCAGCATTTT.

J is TRBJ2-5 and V is TRBV18, with 7 bases lining up with TRBD1. The CDR3 covers 16 residues. Unmatched junction bases numbered 9, after V lost 0 bases and J lost 5 bases. Germline V CDR1 and CDR2: KGHSH, LQKENI. The CDR3 here is CASSPPTGQLMETQYF. DNA for the CDR3: TGTGCCAGCTCACCACCGACGGGACAGCTCATGGAGACCCAGTACTTC.

The chain recombines TRBV19 with TRBJ1-5; TRBD1 matches at 8 bases. The germline V gene has CDR1 LNHDA and CDR2 SQIVND (reference sequence). The V gene end was trimmed by 8 bases and the J gene end by 4 bases; junction bases not matched to a gene: 10. CDR3 size: 15 residues. The CDR3 nucleotides read TGTGCCAGTTCCAGGGGGCGGGAAGGTAATCAGCCCCAGCATTTT. It yields the protein CASSRGREGNQPQHF.

The chain employs TRBV27 and TRBJ2-3; 13 bases match TRBD2. This CDR3 region has 15 residues. J gave up 3 bases and V 5 bases, and 2 bases lay outside the gene matches. CDR1 is MNHEY and CDR2 is SMNVEV in the germline V gene (reference sequence). CDR3 sequence (DNA): TGTGCCAGCAGTACACTAGCGGGGGGGACAGATACGCAGTATTTT. The encoded protein is CASSTLAGGTDTQYF.

The chain uses TRBV19 and TRBJ2-1; perhaps TRBD2 as D (6 bases). Per germline, CDR1 LNHDA and CDR2 SQIVND (reference sequence). This CDR3 is 15 amino acids long. V shed 4 bases and J shed 0 bases, with 10 bases lying between them. The CDR3 DNA is TGTGCCAGTAGTAATCGGGGGAACTCCTACAATGAGCAGTTCTTC. Translation: CASSNRGNSYNEQFF.

The J gene is TRBJ1-4, the V gene TRBV27; TRBD1 might be the D (5 bases). Germline CDR1 MNHEY, CDR2 SMNVEV (reference sequence). The CDR3 consists of 14 residues. Trimming pared 3 bases from V and 4 bases from J, leaving 9 bases between. Here the CDR3 reads CASSFRTRNEKLFF. CDR3 bases: TGTGCCAGCAGTTTCCGGACACGTAATGAAAAACTGTTTTTT.

The chain is built from TRBV5-8 and TRBJ1-1; weak D call: TRBD1 (6 bases). Germline values: CDR1 SGHTS, CDR2 YDEGEE. Trimming took 0 bases from V and 7 from J, leaving 22 bases between them. This CDR3 is built from 17 residues. The CDR3 DNA reads as TGTGCCAGCAGCTTGGCCCCTTGGACAGAGCTAGGTTTTGAAGCTTTCTTT. Translation: CASSLAPWTELGFEAFF.

The gene calls are TRBV11-2 and TRBJ2-7; TRBD1 might be the D (6 bases). CDR1 SGHAT and CDR2 FQNNGV come from the germline V gene. V was pared by 0 bases and J by 1 base, with 16 bases between. The CDR3 contains 17 residues. The CDR3 bases are TGTGCCAGCAGCTTAGATACCCCACAGGGAACGTCCTACGAGCAGTACTTC. This encodes CASSLDTPQGTSYEQYF.

The chain is built from TRBV5-6 and TRBJ2-1; D gene unclear. The CDR3 covers 14 residues. Trimming took 0 bases from V and 2 from J, leaving 6 bases between them. The germline CDR1 and CDR2 sequences are SGHDT and YYEEEE. The DNA for the CDR3 is TGTGCCAGCAGCTTGGACTCCCCCTACAATGAGCAGTTCTTC. It encodes CASSLDSPYNEQFF.

This clone was seen a few times. The chain has TRBV27 and TRBJ1-6; D is perhaps TRBD1 (6 bases). This CDR3 is built from 14 residues. Germline CDR1 and CDR2: MNHEY and SMNVEV (reference sequence). V was clipped by 3 bases and J by 8 bases, with 11 bases between them. For the CDR3, the DNA is TGTGCCAGCAGTTTTGCGGGGGCGGATTCACCCCTCCACTTT. Encoded protein: CASSFAGADSPLHF.